This T cell receptor beta chain was recovered during a study of cytomegalovirus exposure and HLA in healthy donors. At the level of the study: About 85 million unique TCRs from HLA-typed donors were held in an early release of data.

With 0 bases removed from V and 0 bases from J, the gap between germline ends came to 20 bases. The CDR3 length is 19 residues. The V gene's germline CDR1 is SNHLY and CDR2 FYNNEI. It was with 60 Vbeta and 13 Jbeta primers that the PCR ran. Clones were read by immunoSEQ multiplex PCR, and TCRdb kept only the in-frame ones, dropping some. The sample shows about 100,000 clones, more than 65% of them seen only once. V is TRBV2 and J is TRBJ1-1; no clear D gene. The sample taken for sequencing was PBMCs. This receptor was taken from a woman aged 45-65 years in good health and CMV-seropositive. As DNA, the CDR3 is TGTGCCAGCAGTGAAGCCCTTGCCCTAGGCCGCCCCATGAACACTGAAGCTTTCTTT. Translation gives CASSEALALGRPMNTEAFF.